This record concerns one TCR beta chain sequence. The antigen it recognizes is unknown. It has no much larger one-base neighbor in the sample; base qualities were not kept. TCR beta CDR3 regions were amplified from genomic DNA using the immunoSEQ hsTCRB kit. High-throughput TRB CDR3 sequencing was performed on an Illumina HiSeq system. Processing in the source paper ran as follows. The immunoSEQ software was used to analyze the sequencing reads, and any nonproductive sequences containing premature stops or frame-shifts were left out. Clonality of the repertoire was calculated as one minus Shannon entropy normalized by log2 of the number of unique productive sequences. Imported from immuneACCESS, the table was reduced by TCRdb to in-frame sequences with V and J called. These copies leave out some clones; in studies compared against another copy, an unresolved V gene accounts for under half, and the cause of the remainder is not known. V, J and clone size derive from that table, while D and trimming were established from the DNA sequence. Within this sample are 2,000 to 3,000 clones, with roughly four fifths of them counted one time only. Approximately 15% of the sample lies in the top ten.

The data were obtained in a study of T cells in pancreatic ductal adenocarcinoma (dated by TCRdb to 2017 to 2019). Describing the broader study: The work assessed suppressive cells as well as CD8+ T cells infiltrating resected pancreatic ductal adenocarcinoma, measuring their numbers, locations, and properties, in order to shed light on the adaptive T-cell response that occurs naturally.

Selected pancreatic ductal adenocarcinoma patients had undergone surgery without neoadjuvant therapy. Immediately after surgery, resected tumor tissue was collected into ice-cold media, and a portion of the resected tumor tissue was flash frozen for DNA and RNA. Using the DNeasy Blood and Tissue Kit along with Proteinase K and RNase treatment, genomic DNA was extracted from roughly 7 PBMC specimens and 9 or 10 flash-frozen tumor specimens. Study-wide conclusions, independent of this receptor: Since most people with pancreatic cancer show up with disease that cannot be operated on, the resected cohort was biased toward the minority who had early-stage disease. Because tumors are enriched in CD45RO+ effector T cells rather than naive T cells, which biases toward lower diversity, comparisons of clonality between tumor and blood may be biased. Blood samples had more total productive templates and roughly 8-fold more unique clonotypes than tumor samples. There was no significant difference in T-cell clonality between tumor and blood, where mean clonality was about 0.1 for tumors and just over 0.07 for blood.

The sequencing input was pancreatic tumor tissue. This TCR was sampled from a human donor with pancreatic ductal adenocarcinoma.

The sequence in DNA is TGCGCCAGCAGCCAAGAGGCCCAGGGGGCGCCCTACGAGCAGTACTTC. Translated, it gives CASSQEAQGAPYEQYF. The V gene is TRBV4-3 and the J gene is TRBJ2-7; TRBD1 lines up with 8 middle nucleotides. Reading the germline V gene gives CDR1 LGHNA and CDR2 YSLEER. Taken from cysteine to phenylalanine, the CDR3 has 16 residues. The kept DNA is CDR3 alone, 48 bases in frame from the first base. Trimming leaves V shorter by 0 bases and J shorter by 2 bases, with the junction holding 6 bases beyond the gene matches.